Sequencing of this TCR beta chain was carried out in a study of regulatory T cells in long-lasting Graves disease. This clonotype was detected only a few times. The antigen is unknown. Study-level findings and limits: Persistent Graves' patients showed less TCR diversity than newly diagnosed patients showed.

Researchers made TCR beta libraries by using iRepertoire HTBI primers and running Arm-PCR on CDR3 regions. TCRdb processed the multiplex PCR reads anew with MiXCR; each CDR3 protein has one entry. The table includes approximately 540,000 distinct CDR3 sequences, 12% detected once. The time point was: newly diagnosed GD, antithyroid drugs for less than 3 months. RNA from PBMCs was the source of the TCR library. In addition, the sample was reused for a study of T cells in Graves' hyperthyroidism and ophthalmopathy. That paper states: Most thyroid-expanded clonotypes above 0.001 were also found in blood.

This sequence originates from a woman in her twenties or thirties with Graves disease. Sequencing used peripheral blood mononuclear cells (PBMCs), obtained at new diagnosis, from a patient treated with antithyroid drugs.

CDR3 amino acids: CAIRETSGRSYNEQFF. The CDR3 DNA follows: TGTGCCATCAGGGAGACTAGCGGTCGCTCCTACAATGAGCAGTTCTTC. The rearrangement uses TRBV10-3 and TRBJ2-1; TRBD2 aligns across 9 bases. The ends lost 6 bases at V and 0 bases at J; junction bases unmatched: 6. The CDR3 covers 16 residues. Germline V lookup: CDR1 ENHRY, CDR2 SYGVKD.